This T cell receptor beta chain was sequenced during a study of T cells after yellow fever vaccination. Study results and limitations: Across the CD4 and CD8 compartments, a small share of clonotypes was present in both. Abundant contaminating clonotypes from the bulk population could appear in FACS-sorted repertoires.

There are many counts of this clonotype. A single record per CDR3 protein comes from TCRdb applying MiXCR to the 5' RACE reads. The sample yields around 30,000 distinct CDR3 sequences, over 9.5% seen once. The CDR3 runs 16 residues. Germline-derived CDR1 and CDR2 are SGHRS and YFSETQ. J lost 0 bases, V lost 1 base, and 2 bases had no gene match. The rearrangement uses TRBV5-1 and TRBJ1-4; 8 nucleotides line up with TRBD1. Sequencing used PBMCs, either bulk or a sorted T-cell subset (CD4+, CD8+, memory, or dextramer-sorted; not recorded which), obtained around 15 days after the first yellow fever vaccination. The TCR was taken from a man younger than 35 who received the YFV17D yellow fever vaccine. The CDR3 loop is CASSLSGGTTNEKLFF. CDR3 sequence (DNA): TGCGCCAGCAGCTTGTCAGGGGGCACAACTAATGAAAAACTGTTTTTT.